The TCR beta chain under discussion was sequenced for a study of identifying expanded T cells in peripheral blood. The CDR3 sequence is 18 residues long. Germline V gene lookup returns CDR1 MGHRA and CDR2 YSYEKL. With V trimmed by 0 bases and J by 6 bases, 9 bases remained unmatched. The repertoire was sequenced with immunoSEQ multiplex PCR; TCRdb's copy has only in-frame clones and lacks some. The sample has tens of thousands of clones, roughly four fifths seen once. Collection occurred without any documented infections or immune events in donors. This receptor was identified in a person aged 18 to 75 in good health. The sequenced sample was blood. The chain couples TRBV4-1 to TRBJ2-4; 12 nucleotides match TRBD1. CDR3 in DNA: TGCGCCAGCAGCCAAGATAGTCCGGGACAGGGGGCGGGAAACATTCAGTACTTC. Protein product: CASSQDSPGQGAGNIQYF.